This T cell receptor (beta chain) was sequenced during a study of shared clonotypes between healthy human individuals. A note on this clone: This specimen includes other DNA sequences encoding the same CDR3.

Every donor was a Caucasian adult from Nashville, Tennessee. V lost 2 bases and J 5 bases, leaving 4 bases between the germline ends. The CDR3 extends over 11 amino acids. CDR1 and CDR2 from the germline V gene are SGHTA and FQGNSA. Samples underwent the assay at deep level. Several immunoSEQ plates held equal portions of the genomic DNA taken from each subset. Some clones are missing from TCRdb's copy, which holds only in-frame ones; the method was immunoSEQ multiplex PCR. Of about a million clones listed, approximately 75% were seen once; the top ten hold 0.89%. The chain uses TRBV7-2 and TRBJ2-7; D remains unclear. This clonotype originated in a man aged 18 to 29 in good health. Some clones in this sample may be carry-over from other donors' samples. The sample comprised memory CD4+ T cells from PBMCs. Subset of the sample: CD45RA-negative fraction. CDR3 residues: CASSLLNEQYF. In DNA, the CDR3 is TGTGCCAGCAGCTTATTGAACGAGCAGTACTTC.